This T cell receptor (beta chain) is drawn from a study of CD8+CD57+ T cells in acquired aplastic anemia. Study context: Healthy donors averaged about 10 million reads for CD4+ cells. Notes on the study in general: CD8+ Simpson's diversity in patients was not significantly different from that in controls.

Genomic DNA served as template for TCR beta VDJ and CDR3 profiling. MiXCR was run by TCRdb on the reads, yielding one entry per CDR3 protein. The repertoire holds fewer than 200,000 distinct CDR3 sequences, with about 64% as singletons. This clonotype occurred a few times. The antigen remains unidentified. The TCR sequence derives from a human donor in good health. The material sequenced was sorted CD4+, CD8+, or CD8+CD57+ T cells (not recorded which) from PBMCs.

The CDR3 DNA is TGTGCCAGCAGCGCACAGGTATCTGGGGCCAACGTCCTGACTTTC. Amino acid sequence: CASSAQVSGANVLTF. This chain connects TRBV9 to TRBJ2-6, with D perhaps matching TRBD1 (5 bases). Trimming took off 3 bases at V and 1 base at J, with 8 bases between the two ends. The CDR3 totals 15 residues. The germline CDR1 and CDR2 sequences are SGDLS and YYNGEE. The variable domain in full, with the rest retrieved from reference TRBV9 and TRBJ2-6, is DSGVTQTPKHLITATGQRVTLRCSPRSGDLSVYWYQQSLDQGLQFLIQYYNGEERAKGNILERFSAQQFPDLHSELNLSSLELGDSALYFCASSAQVSGANVLTFGAGSRLTVL.